The clone carrying this TCR beta chain was counted a few times. Sequenced by immunoSEQ multiplex PCR; TCRdb stores in-frame clones only, minus some. Of just over 35,000 clones in the sample, approximately 84% were seen once. CDR1 and CDR2 (germline): MDHEN, SYDVKM. This CDR3 contains 16 residues. V was pared by 8 bases and J by 7 bases, with 16 bases of the junction left unmatched. The sample is drawn from a study of PD-L1 blockade in urothelial cancer. Documented time point: peripheral blood 6 weeks after treatment start. Patients were living with locally advanced or metastatic urothelial carcinoma. The chain combines TRBV28 with TRBJ2-2, with TRBD1 matching 7 bases. The specimen was PBMCs, collected around atezolizumab (anti-PD-L1) treatment. The receptor comes from a man between 35 and 55 years old with urothelial cancer. This CDR3 reads CASASPHDRVGGELFF. The CDR3 DNA sequence: TGTGCCAGCGCCTCCCCTCACGACAGGGTTGGCGGGGAGCTGTTTTTT.